The clone carrying this T cell receptor beta chain was detected only once. Using immunoSEQ multiplex PCR, the repertoire was profiled, and TCRdb retains in-frame clones only, with some absent. The repertoire includes fewer than 70,000 clones, roughly 93% of them detected once, and 1.4% sits in the top ten. Trimming took 3 bases from V and 3 from J, leaving 18 bases between them. The V gene's germline CDR1 is KGHSH and CDR2 LQKENI. This CDR3 is 16 amino acids long. This sample was included in a study of T cell changes during pregnancy in multiple sclerosis. The J gene is TRBJ2-7, the V gene TRBV18, with TRBD2 as a possible D gene (5 bases). This TCR came from a female donor with multiple sclerosis, enrolled in a pregnancy study. The specimen was peripheral blood, collected in the third trimester of pregnancy. In nucleotides, the CDR3 is TGTGCCAGCTCACCTGTACGGCTCATCGGGGTCTACGAGCAGTACTTC. Its translation is CASSPVRLIGVYEQYF.